The 19 T cell receptor beta chains given below trace back to one sample, sequenced in a study of blood T cells in healthy people across ages. Next came a second PCR, run for roughly 6 to 11 cycles, which used a sample-barcoded 5' primer along with a J-beta primer mix. TCRdb analysed the 5' RACE reads with MiXCR anew, one entry per CDR3 protein. The sample carries 1.5 million to 2 million distinct CDR3 sequences, 25% to 30% recorded once. The specimen was blood. The receptors originated from a woman aged 25-40 years in good health.

In this sample, this clonotype turned up a few times. The V call is TRBV12-3 or TRBV12-4, the J call TRBJ1-4; D unclear. Between the trimmed V and J ends, which lost 7 bases and 10 bases, there was a span of 16 bases. The CDR3 sequence is 13 residues long. The CDR3 DNA reads as TGTGCCAGCATACCTGGAGGGCCGGGAAAACTGTTTTTT. It codes for CASIPGGPGKLFF.

The chain joins TRBV20-1 to TRBJ2-5; 8 bases align to TRBD2. With V trimmed by 4 bases and J by 2 bases, 9 bases remained unmatched. Germline loops: CDR1 DFQATT, CDR2 SNEGSKA (reference sequence). The CDR3 has 15 residues. The CDR3 here is CSAKREGKLQETQYF. DNA of the CDR3: TGCAGTGCTAAACGGGAGGGAAAACTACAAGAGACCCAGTACTTC.

J is TRBJ1-5 and V is TRBV3-1, with D possibly TRBD1 on 5 matching bases. The CDR3 loop spans 17 amino acids. V lost 1 base and J 2 bases, leaving 15 bases between the germline ends. The V gene's germline CDR1 is LGHDT and CDR2 YNNKEL (reference sequence). The DNA of the CDR3 is TGTGCCAGCAGCCAAGCCCACGGGGGTTTGGGCAATCAGCCCCAGCATTTT. It translates to CASSQAHGGLGNQPQHF.

V usage is TRBV2 and J usage is TRBJ2-5; tentatively, D is TRBD1 (6 bases). V was clipped by 4 bases and J by 11 bases, with 11 bases between them. The CDR3 is made up of 11 amino acids. Germline-derived CDR1 and CDR2 are SNHLY and FYNNEI. The CDR3 loop reads CASSADRPQYF. The DNA for the CDR3 is TGTGCCAGCAGTGCCGACAGGCCGCAGTACTTC.

V is TRBV7-2 and J is TRBJ2-3, with TRBD2 matching 11 bases. CDR3 length equals 16 residues. Per the germline V gene, CDR1 is SGHTA and CDR2 is FQGNSA. Losses at the gene ends were 3 bases for V and 0 bases for J; bases not matched to a gene: 2. The CDR3 loop is CASSFSGRASTDTQYF. CDR3 nucleotides: TGTGCCAGCAGCTTTAGCGGGAGGGCCAGCACAGATACGCAGTATTTT.

The gene calls are TRBV6-5 and TRBJ1-2; perhaps TRBD1 as D (5 bases). The V end lost 7 bases, the J end lost 8 bases, and 14 bases lay between the germline ends. In germline, CDR1 is MNHEY, CDR2 SVGAGI. CDR3 length: 12 amino acids. As DNA, the CDR3 is TGTGCCAGCACCGCAGGGAGTGGCGGCTACACCTTC. It is translated as CASTAGSGGYTF.

This clonotype has only a few counts. The rearrangement joins TRBV12-3 or TRBV12-4 to TRBJ1-2; D gene uncertain. The CDR3 is 11 residues long. V dropped 4 bases and J dropped 7 bases, with 7 bases sitting between them. The DNA of the CDR3 is TGTGCCAGCAGTTACGGCGGTGGCTACACCTTC. Protein sequence: CASSYGGGYTF.

This clonotype was seen a handful of times. The chain links TRBV15 to TRBJ2-4; 7 bases are a match to TRBD2. The CDR3 extends over 19 amino acids. Germline V gene sequence: CDR1 LNHNV, CDR2 YYDKDF (reference sequence). J gave up 0 bases and V 1 base, and 12 bases lay outside the gene matches. CDR3 DNA: TGTGCCACCAGCAGAGCTCTCGTCGGCGGGAGTATAGCCAAAAACATTCAGTACTTC. Translation: CATSRALVGGSIAKNIQYF.

V and J are TRBV29-1 and TRBJ2-1; the D gene is possibly TRBD2 (6 bases). Trimming took off 4 bases at V and 7 bases at J, with 17 bases between the two ends. This CDR3 spans 14 amino acids. Germline CDR1 SQVTM, CDR2 ANQGSEA. CDR3 residues: CSVVTGVTLNEQFF. In DNA, the CDR3 is TGCAGCGTTGTAACGGGAGTGACTCTAAATGAGCAGTTCTTC.

This clonotype was found a few times. This chain uses TRBV7-9 with TRBJ2-4, with D perhaps matching TRBD1 (6 bases). The J call is doubtful: the DNA matches TRBJ2-7 better. Germline CDR1 is SEHNR and CDR2 is FQNEAQ (reference sequence). CDR3 length equals 14 residues. The CDR3 loop reads CASSSLARGYEQYF. The DNA of the CDR3 is TGTGCCAGCAGCTCCCTGGCTAGGGGGTACGAGCAGTACTTC.

Concerning this clonotype: A much larger clone is a single base away; this may be a read error. The V call is TRBV20-1, the J call TRBJ2-4; 13 bases align to TRBD2. From germline, CDR1 is DFQATT and CDR2 SNEGSKA (reference sequence). The ends lost 0 bases at V and 13 bases at J; junction bases unmatched: 12. The CDR3 contains 16 residues. The CDR3 loop is CSARDWTSGGYNEQYF. The CDR3 DNA reads as TGCAGTGCTAGAGATTGGACTAGCGGGGGTTACAATGAGCAGTACTTC.

The chain is built from TRBV18 and TRBJ2-7; 7 bases map to TRBD1. V was pared by 3 bases and J by 0 bases, with 5 bases of the junction left unmatched. The CDR3 loop spans 15 amino acids. Germline V gene data show CDR1 as KGHSH and CDR2 as LQKENI. CDR3 sequence: CASSPDRASSYEQYF. CDR3 nucleotides: TGTGCCAGCTCACCTGACAGGGCTAGCTCCTACGAGCAGTACTTC.

The sample holds many counts of this clonotype. V gene TRBV20-1 combines with J gene TRBJ2-7; D is uncertain. CDR1 and CDR2 from the germline V gene are DFQATT and SNEGSKA (reference sequence). The V gene lost 5 bases and the J gene lost 2 bases, with 7 bases spanning the gap. This CDR3 comprises 11 residues. The DNA for the CDR3 is TGCAGTGCTTCCGCAGCCTACGAGCAGTACTTC. Protein sequence: CSASAAYEQYF.

The rearrangement joins TRBV20-1 to TRBJ2-7; no reliable D call. CDR1 DFQATT and CDR2 SNEGSKA come from the germline V gene (reference sequence). With 3 bases removed from V and 1 base from J, the gap between germline ends came to 13 bases. CDR3 size: 14 residues. The CDR3 here is CSASIPQASYEQYF. The CDR3 DNA reads TGCAGTGCTAGTATCCCCCAGGCGTCCTACGAGCAGTACTTC.

This clonotype was counted a few times. The CDR3 here is CASSSGLARVENEQFF. CDR3 nucleotides: TGTGCCAGCAGCTCGGGACTAGCGAGAGTCGAGAATGAGCAGTTCTTC. The chain is built from TRBV7-2 and TRBJ2-1; 10 bases align to TRBD2. Germline V gives CDR1 SGHTA, CDR2 FQGNSA. The V gene end was trimmed by 4 bases and the J gene end by 7 bases; junction bases not matched to a gene: 10. CDR3 size: 16 residues.

The chain employs TRBV3-1 and TRBJ1-4; D unresolved. The germline CDR1 and CDR2 sequences are LGHDT and YNNKEL (reference sequence). This CDR3 has 13 residues. The V and J ends lost 2 bases and 6 bases respectively, with 7 bases between them. The DNA of the CDR3 is TGTGCCAGCAGCCAACCAGGAGATGAAAAACTGTTTTTT. Protein: CASSQPGDEKLFF.

The genes are TRBV28 and TRBJ2-7; no definite D call. CDR3 size: 14 residues. Looked up from germline, CDR1 is MDHEN and CDR2 is SYDVKM. V lost 7 bases and J 0 bases, leaving 13 bases between the germline ends. CDR3 in amino acids: CASKNGPSSYEQYF. In DNA, the CDR3 is TGTGCCAGCAAAAACGGACCGAGCTCCTACGAGCAGTACTTC.

This clonotype was seen repeatedly, ten times or more. This chain uses TRBV20-1 with TRBJ2-7; D is perhaps TRBD1 (6 bases). There are 13 residues in the CDR3. Germline V gene data show CDR1 as DFQATT and CDR2 as SNEGSKA (reference sequence). Trimming shortened V by 5 bases and J by 7 bases, and 18 bases separated the two germline ends. Here the CDR3 DNA reads TGCAGTGCTGATCCCGATATAGGGGGTGAGCAGTACTTC. It encodes CSADPDIGGEQYF.

This clonotype was counted at least ten times. This rearrangement joins TRBV28 to TRBJ2-7; perhaps TRBD2 as D (6 bases). The CDR3 length is 11 residues. V lost 7 bases and J 4 bases, leaving 8 bases between the germline ends. The germline V gene encodes CDR1 MDHEN and CDR2 SYDVKM. The CDR3: CASIGGYEQYF. The CDR3 DNA is TGTGCCAGCATCGGGGGTTACGAGCAGTACTTC.